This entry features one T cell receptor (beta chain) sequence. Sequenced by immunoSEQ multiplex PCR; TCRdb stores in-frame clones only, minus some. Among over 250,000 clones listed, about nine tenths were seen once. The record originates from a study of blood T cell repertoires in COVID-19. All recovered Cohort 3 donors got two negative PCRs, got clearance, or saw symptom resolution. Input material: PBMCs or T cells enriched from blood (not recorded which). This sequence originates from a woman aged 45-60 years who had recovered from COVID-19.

The CDR3 bases are TGTGCCAGCAGCTGGACTAGCGGGAGGGGTGGGGAGACCCAGTACTTC. Translated, it gives CASSWTSGRGGETQYF. This chain links TRBV7-2 with TRBJ2-5; 15 bases are shared with TRBD2. This CDR3 is 16 amino acids long. Germline-derived CDR1 and CDR2 are SGHTA and FQGNSA. The V segment lost 4 bases and the J segment 5 bases; nucleotides outside the gene matches: 5.